Reported below is one TCR beta chain. This sample stems from a study of blood T cell repertoires in COVID-19. Study summary: Donors in the United States, Italy and Spain gave samples during acute or convalescent COVID-19. Sources were T cells, B-cell-depleted T cells, or PBMCs; the material itself was cDNA or gDNA.

Per germline, CDR1 LGHNT and CDR2 FRNRAP. The CDR3 sequence is 15 residues long. Trimming left V 0 bases short and J 2 bases short, with 11 bases between. Under the authors' procedure: Reference gene primer amplification gave nucleated cell count estimates. Only in-frame clones appear in the TCRdb table, and some are missing; sequencing was by immunoSEQ multiplex PCR. V and J calls and clone size are given by that table; D and trimming were obtained from the DNA. This sample has about 220,000 clones, with 83% found just once. The receptor's source is a woman between 40 and 50 years old with active or convalescent COVID-19. The specimen was peripheral blood. This chain joins TRBV12-5 and TRBJ2-7; a possible D gene is TRBD2 (6 bases). The CDR3 DNA reads TGTGCTAGTGGTTTGGTACACCCGGGGGCCTACGAGCAGTACTTC. It codes for CASGLVHPGAYEQYF.